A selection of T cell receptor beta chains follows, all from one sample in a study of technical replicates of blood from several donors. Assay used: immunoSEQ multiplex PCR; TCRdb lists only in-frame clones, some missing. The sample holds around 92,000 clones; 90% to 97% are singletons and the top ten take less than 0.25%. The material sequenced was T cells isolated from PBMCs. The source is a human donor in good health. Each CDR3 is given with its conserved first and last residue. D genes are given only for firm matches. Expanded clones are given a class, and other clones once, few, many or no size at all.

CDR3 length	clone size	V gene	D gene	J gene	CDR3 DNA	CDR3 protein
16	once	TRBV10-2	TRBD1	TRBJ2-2	TGCGCCAGCAGAGATCCGGGACAGCAATACACCGGGGAGCTGTTTTTT	CASRDPGQQYTGELFF
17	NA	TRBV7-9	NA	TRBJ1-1	TGTGCCAGCAGCTTTAGTGAAGGACGGGGTGCGAACACTGAAGCTTTCTTT	CASSFSEGRGANTEAFF
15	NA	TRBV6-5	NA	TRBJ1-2	TGTGCCAGCAGTTACTCCCCCAGGGCAGTCTATGGCTACACCTTC	CASSYSPRAVYGYTF
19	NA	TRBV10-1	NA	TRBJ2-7	TGCGCCAGCAGTGGATATAGGCCCCGGGGGGCGATTTTTCGTAACGAGCAGTACTTC	CASSGYRPRGAIFRNEQYF
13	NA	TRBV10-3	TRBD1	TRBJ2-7	TGTGCCATCAGTCTACAGGGGTACTACGAGCAGTACTTC	CAISLQGYYEQYF
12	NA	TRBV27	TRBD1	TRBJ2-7	TGTGCCAGGATCACAGGGGTGGGCGAGCAGTACTTC	CARITGVGEQYF
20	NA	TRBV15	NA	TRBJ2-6	TGTGCCACCAGCAGAGAAGTTATGCGGGACGTTCGCTCTGGGGCCAACGTCCTGACTTTC	CATSREVMRDVRSGANVLTF
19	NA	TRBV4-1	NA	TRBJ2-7	TGCGCCAGCAGCCAAGTTACCACAGGGAAAACGGGGCCGCCCTACGAGCAGTACTTC	CASSQVTTGKTGPPYEQYF
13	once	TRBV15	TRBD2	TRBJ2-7	TGTGCCACCAGCGTTGGGCGGGAGTACGAGCAGTACTTC	CATSVGREYEQYF
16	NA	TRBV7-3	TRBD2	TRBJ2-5	TGTGCCAGCAGCTTGTCTCGCGGGGGGGCCGGTGAGACCCAGTACTTC	CASSLSRGGAGETQYF
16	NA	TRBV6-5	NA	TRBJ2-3	TGTGCCAGCAGTTACTCCTTAGTGGGGCGCACAGATACGCAGTATTTT	CASSYSLVGRTDTQYF
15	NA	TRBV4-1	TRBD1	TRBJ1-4	TGCGCCAGCAGCCAACGGGTCAGGGGGAATGAAAAACTGTTTTTT	CASSQRVRGNEKLFF
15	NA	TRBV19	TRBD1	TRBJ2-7	TGTGCCAGTAGTATGGGGACAGGGAAAACCTACGAGCAGTACTTC	CASSMGTGKTYEQYF
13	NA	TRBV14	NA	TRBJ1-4	TGTGCCAGCAGCCAAACGCTATGGGAAAAACTGTTTTTT	CASSQTLWEKLFF
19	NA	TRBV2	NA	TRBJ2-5	TGTGCCAGCAGTGACTCGGTGGACCTCGTGACAGCAGGGGTAGAGACCCAGTACTTC	CASSDSVDLVTAGVETQYF
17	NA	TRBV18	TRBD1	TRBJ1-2	TGTGCCAGCTCACCACAAGGACAGGGGGATCTTGGCTATGGCTACACCTTC	CASSPQGQGDLGYGYTF
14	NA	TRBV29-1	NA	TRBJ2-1	TGCAGCGTGGGAACTAGCAGCGGGTACAATGAGCAGTTCTTC	CSVGTSSGYNEQFF
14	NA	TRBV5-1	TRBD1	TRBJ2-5	TGCGCCAGCAGCCTGGGACAGGGGAGGGAGACCCAGTACTTC	CASSLGQGRETQYF
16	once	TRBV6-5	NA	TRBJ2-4	TGTGCCAGCAGTTACATGGGCACAGGGGCCAAAAACATTCAGTACTTC	CASSYMGTGAKNIQYF
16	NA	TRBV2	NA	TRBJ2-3	TGTGCCAGCTGCCCCGGTTTAACCCCTAGCACAGATACGCAGTATTTT	CASCPGLTPSTDTQYF
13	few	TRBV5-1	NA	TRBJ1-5	TGCGCCAGCAGCTTGCTGGGCTATCAGCCCCAGCATTTT	CASSLLGYQPQHF
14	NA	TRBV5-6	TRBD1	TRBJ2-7	TGTGCCAGCAGCCTGGGACAGGGACACTACGAGCAGTACTTC	CASSLGQGHYEQYF
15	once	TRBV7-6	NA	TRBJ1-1	TGTGCCAGCAGCACTAGTGAAACCCTGGCCACTGAAGCTTTCTTT	CASSTSETLATEAFF
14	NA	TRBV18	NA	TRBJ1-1	TGTGCCAGCTCAGAAAACAGTTTGGACACTGAAGCTTTCTTT	CASSENSLDTEAFF
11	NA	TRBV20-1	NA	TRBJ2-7	TGCAGTGCTACTCTCTTGCGCGAGCGGTACTTC	CSATLLRERYF
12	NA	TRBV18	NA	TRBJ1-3	TGTGCCAGCTCACCCCAGGGAAACACCATATATTTT	CASSPQGNTIYF
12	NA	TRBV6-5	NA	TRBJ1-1	TGTGCCAGTGGACACTTGAACACTGAAGCTTTCTTT	CASGHLNTEAFF
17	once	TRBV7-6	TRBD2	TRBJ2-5	TGTGCCAGCAGCCCCTGGAAACTAGCGGGGGGGCCGGAGACCCAGTACTTC	CASSPWKLAGGPETQYF
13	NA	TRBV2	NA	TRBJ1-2	TGTGCCAGCAGTCTATTCGGGGGCTATGGCTACACCTTC	CASSLFGGYGYTF
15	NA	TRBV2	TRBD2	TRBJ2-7	TGTGCCAGCAGCCCAGGACTAGCGGTAACCTACGAGCAGTACTTC	CASSPGLAVTYEQYF
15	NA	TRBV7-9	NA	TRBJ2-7	TGTGCCAGCAGCTTAAAACCGGGAAGACCGGACGAGCAGTACTTC	CASSLKPGRPDEQYF
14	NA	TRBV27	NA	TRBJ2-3	TGTGCCAGCAGTTTATCGAGTCCGACAGATACGCAGTATTTT	CASSLSSPTDTQYF
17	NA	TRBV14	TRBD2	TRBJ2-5	TGTGCCAGCAGCCAAGCGTTAGCGGGAGGGCCCCGAGAGACCCAGTACTTC	CASSQALAGGPRETQYF
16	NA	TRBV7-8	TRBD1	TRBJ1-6	TGTGCCAGCAGCTTTTCGTCCGGGACAGGGGATTCACCCCTCCACTTT	CASSFSSGTGDSPLHF
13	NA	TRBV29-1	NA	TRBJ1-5	TGCAGCGTTGAAGTCCAGCGAAATCAGCCCCAGCATTTT	CSVEVQRNQPQHF
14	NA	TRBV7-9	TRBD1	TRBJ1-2	TGTGCCAGCAGCTTAGCGCAGTCAGGGGGTGGCTACACCTTC	CASSLAQSGGGYTF
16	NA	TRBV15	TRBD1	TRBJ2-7	TGTGCCACCAGCAGAGTCGGAGCGGGACAGGGCGACGAGCAGTACTTC	CATSRVGAGQGDEQYF
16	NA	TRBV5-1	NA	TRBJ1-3	TGCGCCAGCAGCCCACCCCGATCGGGTTCTGGAAACACCATATATTTT	CASSPPRSGSGNTIYF
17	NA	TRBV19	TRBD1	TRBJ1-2	TGTGCCAGTAGTACCTCTCCGGGACAGTTACCTAACTATGGCTACACCTTC	CASSTSPGQLPNYGYTF
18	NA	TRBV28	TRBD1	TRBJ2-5	TGTGCCAGCAGCCTCGGCCGTCGGGGGCACAGGGGGAGGGAGACCCAGTACTTC	CASSLGRRGHRGRETQYF
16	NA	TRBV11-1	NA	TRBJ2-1	TGTGCCAGCACACCCCCACAGGATTACGCATTGGATGAGCAGTTCTTC	CASTPPQDYALDEQFF
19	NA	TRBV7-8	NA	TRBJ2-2	TGTGCCAGCAGCTTACCCGGCGGGGGCGGACTTCGCAACACCGGGGAGCTGTTTTTT	CASSLPGGGGLRNTGELFF
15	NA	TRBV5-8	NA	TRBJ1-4	TGTGCCAGCAGTGAGGCAGGGGTTACTAATGAAAAACTGTTTTTT	CASSEAGVTNEKLFF
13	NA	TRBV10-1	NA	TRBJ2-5	TGCGCCAGCAGAAACCAGTGGCAAGAGACCCAGTACTTC	CASRNQWQETQYF
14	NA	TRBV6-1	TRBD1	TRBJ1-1	TGTGCCAGCAACAGGGGGCAGGGGAACACTGAAGCTTTCTTT	CASNRGQGNTEAFF
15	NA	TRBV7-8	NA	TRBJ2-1	TGTGCCAGCAGCTGGGGGCACGGCCCGTACAATGAGCAGTTCTTC	CASSWGHGPYNEQFF
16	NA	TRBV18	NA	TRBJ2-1	TGTGCCAGCTCACCACCACTAAGGCCTTCCTACAATGAGCAGTTCTTC	CASSPPLRPSYNEQFF
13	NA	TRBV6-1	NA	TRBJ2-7	TGTGCCAGCAGCGCTAATACCCCCTACGAGCAGTACTTC	CASSANTPYEQYF
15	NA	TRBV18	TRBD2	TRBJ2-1	TGTGCCAGCTCACCCGGACTAGCTGGTTACAATGAGCAGTTCTTC	CASSPGLAGYNEQFF
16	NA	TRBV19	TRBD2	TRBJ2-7	TGTGCCAGTAGTATTTATAGCGGGTCCTATCCCTACGAGCAGTACTTC	CASSIYSGSYPYEQYF
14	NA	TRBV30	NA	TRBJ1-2	TGTGCCTGGCAGGGGTTCGGGAGGTGGGGTGGCTACACCTTC	CAWQGFGRWGGYTF
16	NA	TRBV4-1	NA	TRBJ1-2	TGCGCCAGCAGCCAACAGGACCCCCCGGGATGGGATGGCTACACCTTC	CASSQQDPPGWDGYTF
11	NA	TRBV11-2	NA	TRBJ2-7	TGTGCCAGCAGCGCTAGGTACGAGCAGTACTTC	CASSARYEQYF
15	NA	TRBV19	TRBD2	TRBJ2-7	TGTGCCAGTAGTATTAGCCTAGCGGGGCCAACCGAGCAGTACTTC	CASSISLAGPTEQYF
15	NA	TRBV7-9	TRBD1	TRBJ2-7	TGTGCCAGCAGCCCCGGGACAGGGGGCTACTGGAAACGGTACTTC	CASSPGTGGYWKRYF
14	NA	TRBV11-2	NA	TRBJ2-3	TGTGCCAGCAGCCCACGGACAGCCGTGGATACGCAGTATTTT	CASSPRTAVDTQYF
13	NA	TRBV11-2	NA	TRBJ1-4	TGTGCCAGCAGCTTAGATCAGAGGAGAAAACTGTTTTTT	CASSLDQRRKLFF
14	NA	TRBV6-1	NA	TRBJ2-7	TGTGCCAGCACCGATAGCAAGGTCGGCTACGAGCAGTACTTC	CASTDSKVGYEQYF
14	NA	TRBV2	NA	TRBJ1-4	TGTGCCAGCAGTGACCGGGGTCCTAATGAAAAACTGTTTTTT	CASSDRGPNEKLFF